The source of this TCR beta chain is a study of blood T cell repertoires in COVID-19. TCRdb's table, derived via immunoSEQ multiplex PCR, lists solely in-frame clones and lacks some. The repertoire holds 91,000 or so clones, with about 90% as singletons. The TCR was taken from a woman aged 45-65 years in a cohort sampled during active COVID-19. Sequenced input: peripheral blood.

The CDR3 bases are TGCGCCAGCAAGTTGGCAGAACAAGAGACCCAGTACTTC. This encodes CASKLAEQETQYF. The chain joins TRBV5-1 to TRBJ2-5; D unclear. This CDR3 is 13 amino acids long. Between the trimmed V and J ends, which lost 6 bases and 2 bases, there was a span of 11 bases. The germline V gene has CDR1 SGHRS and CDR2 YFSETQ.